A selection of T cell receptor beta chains follows, all from one sample in a study of blood T cell repertoires in COVID-19. Only in-frame clones appear in the TCRdb table, and some are missing; sequencing was by immunoSEQ multiplex PCR. Of about 200,000 clones listed, 70% to 90% are singletons. The sequencing sample was made of peripheral blood. All receptors come from a man aged 45-65 years with COVID-19, enrolled during active disease. Each CDR3 is given with its conserved first and last residue. A D gene is named only where the DNA matches it firmly. Size is omitted from some rows. Given values are once, few, many or a class for expanded clones.

clone size: -
D gene: TRBD2
J gene: TRBJ2-1
V gene: TRBV5-4
CDR3 DNA: TGTGCCAGCAGCCCGCGGACTAGCGGGAGTAGTAAGCAGTTCTTC
CDR3 protein: CASSPRTSGSSKQFF

clone size: few
D gene: TRBD1
J gene: TRBJ2-5
V gene: TRBV4-3
CDR3 DNA: TGCGCCAGCAGCCAAAACCCGACAGGGGGCGGGGAGACCCAGTACTTC
CDR3 protein: CASSQNPTGGGETQYF

clone size: -
D gene: -
J gene: TRBJ2-1
V gene: TRBV6-1
CDR3 DNA: TGTGCCAGCAGTGAAGCGGCGACGGGAGCTCGCAATGAGCAGTTCTTC
CDR3 protein: CASSEAATGARNEQFF

clone size: -
D gene: TRBD2
J gene: TRBJ2-1
V gene: TRBV9
CDR3 DNA: TGTGCCAGCAGCGCTAGCGGGAGGTATGATGAGCAGTTCTTC
CDR3 protein: CASSASGRYDEQFF

clone size: once
D gene: -
J gene: TRBJ2-7
V gene: TRBV15
CDR3 DNA: TGTGCCACCAGCAGAGATAAAGTTGGGGCTCCCGGTAGGGGCTCCTACGAGCAGTACTTC
CDR3 protein: CATSRDKVGAPGRGSYEQYF

clone size: -
D gene: TRBD1
J gene: TRBJ2-7
V gene: TRBV24-1
CDR3 DNA: TGTGCCACCAGTGACACCGGGACAGGGAGCTCCTACGAGCAGTACTTC
CDR3 protein: CATSDTGTGSSYEQYF

clone size: -
D gene: TRBD2
J gene: TRBJ2-7
V gene: TRBV29-1
CDR3 DNA: TGCAGCGTTCTCAGTAGCGGGAGTTCCAACGAGCAGTACTTC
CDR3 protein: CSVLSSGSSNEQYF

clone size: -
D gene: TRBD1
J gene: TRBJ2-1
V gene: TRBV4-3
CDR3 DNA: TGCGCCAGCAGCCAAGATGTGGACAGGGTTTTCAATGAGCAGTTCTTC
CDR3 protein: CASSQDVDRVFNEQFF

clone size: -
D gene: TRBD2
J gene: TRBJ2-5
V gene: TRBV28
CDR3 DNA: TGTGCCAGCATTTCTGGGACTAGCGGGGGGGAACTCCAAGAGACCCAGTACTTC
CDR3 protein: CASISGTSGGELQETQYF

clone size: few
D gene: TRBD1
J gene: TRBJ1-2
V gene: TRBV4-2
CDR3 DNA: TGTGCCAGCAGCCAATTAGGAACAGGGGATAACTATGGCTACACCTTC
CDR3 protein: CASSQLGTGDNYGYTF

clone size: -
D gene: TRBD1
J gene: TRBJ1-2
V gene: TRBV6-5
CDR3 DNA: TGTGCCAGCAGACCCACAGGGGGCGGTACAGGCTACACCTTC
CDR3 protein: CASRPTGGGTGYTF

clone size: -
D gene: -
J gene: TRBJ2-3
V gene: TRBV7-9
CDR3 DNA: TGTGCCAGCAGCGCGGGTCTAAGTACAGATACGCAGTATTTT
CDR3 protein: CASSAGLSTDTQYF

clone size: -
D gene: -
J gene: TRBJ2-2
V gene: TRBV6-4
CDR3 DNA: TGTGCCAGCAGTGACACGATGCTAGGGGAGCTGTTTTTT
CDR3 protein: CASSDTMLGELFF

clone size: -
D gene: TRBD2
J gene: TRBJ2-7
V gene: TRBV27
CDR3 DNA: TGTGCCAGCAGTTTTGGTAGCGGGAGATGGTACGAGCAGTACTTC
CDR3 protein: CASSFGSGRWYEQYF

clone size: -
D gene: -
J gene: TRBJ2-7
V gene: TRBV10-3
CDR3 DNA: TGTGCCATCAGCCCCCGGGAACAGAGCCCACCCTACGAGCAGTACTTC
CDR3 protein: CAISPREQSPPYEQYF

clone size: once
D gene: TRBD1
J gene: TRBJ1-2
V gene: TRBV5-1
CDR3 DNA: TGCGCCAGCAGCTTGGGTGGACAGGGGCTCTATGGCTACACCTTC
CDR3 protein: CASSLGGQGLYGYTF

clone size: -
D gene: -
J gene: TRBJ2-6
V gene: TRBV3-1/TRBV3-2
CDR3 DNA: TGTGCCAGCAGCCCCTCCGGCTCTGGGGCCAACGTCCTGACTTTC
CDR3 protein: CASSPSGSGANVLTF

clone size: once
D gene: TRBD1
J gene: TRBJ2-7
V gene: TRBV5-4
CDR3 DNA: TGTGCCAGCAGCTTGGTAGGGGGCTACAACTCCTACGAGCAGTACTTC
CDR3 protein: CASSLVGGYNSYEQYF

clone size: -
D gene: -
J gene: TRBJ2-1
V gene: TRBV18
CDR3 DNA: TGTGCCAGCTCACCAGCGGGGGCGACCTACAATGAGCAGTTCTTC
CDR3 protein: CASSPAGATYNEQFF

clone size: -
D gene: TRBD2
J gene: TRBJ2-1
V gene: TRBV27
CDR3 DNA: TGTGCCAGCAGTTTGGGGACTAGCGGGAGTGCCAACAATGAGCAGTTCTTC
CDR3 protein: CASSLGTSGSANNEQFF

clone size: -
D gene: TRBD1
J gene: TRBJ2-7
V gene: TRBV29-1
CDR3 DNA: TGCAGCGTTGAAAGATCCCGGGGGACAGGGGGCGGAATTTACGAGCAGTACTTC
CDR3 protein: CSVERSRGTGGGIYEQYF

clone size: -
D gene: TRBD2
J gene: TRBJ2-7
V gene: TRBV10-3
CDR3 DNA: TGTGCCATCAGACCAACTAGCGGGAGCTACGAGCAGTACTTC
CDR3 protein: CAIRPTSGSYEQYF

clone size: -
D gene: -
J gene: TRBJ1-6
V gene: TRBV19
CDR3 DNA: TGTGCCAGTAGTATCCGGTTAGGGGATTCACCCCTCCACTTT
CDR3 protein: CASSIRLGDSPLHF

clone size: -
D gene: TRBD1
J gene: TRBJ2-7
V gene: TRBV5-8
CDR3 DNA: TGTGCCACCTCCGGGACAGGAGCCTACGAGCAGTACTTC
CDR3 protein: CATSGTGAYEQYF

clone size: -
D gene: -
J gene: TRBJ2-6
V gene: TRBV7-8
CDR3 DNA: TGTGCCAGCAGCTTAGGGGGCAGGGCCAGCTCTGGGGCCAACGTCCTGACTTTC
CDR3 protein: CASSLGGRASSGANVLTF

clone size: -
D gene: -
J gene: TRBJ2-1
V gene: TRBV27
CDR3 DNA: TGTGCCAGCAGTCCCCTCCTAGATCGGTATGAGCAGTTCTTC
CDR3 protein: CASSPLLDRYEQFF

clone size: once
D gene: -
J gene: TRBJ1-4
V gene: TRBV7-2
CDR3 DNA: TGTGCCAGCAGCTTAGGAGGAATGGCAACTAATGAAAAACTGTTTTTT
CDR3 protein: CASSLGGMATNEKLFF

clone size: -
D gene: TRBD2
J gene: TRBJ2-7
V gene: TRBV10-3
CDR3 DNA: TGTGCCATCAGACCCTCTTCTGGGAGCGGGGCAAGCTCCTACGAGCAGTACTTC
CDR3 protein: CAIRPSSGSGASSYEQYF

clone size: -
D gene: TRBD2
J gene: TRBJ2-2
V gene: TRBV7-3
CDR3 DNA: TGTGCCAGCAGCTTGACTAGCGGAACCGGGGAGCTGTTTTTT
CDR3 protein: CASSLTSGTGELFF